The 31 T cell receptor beta chains listed next were all sequenced from one sample in a study of cytomegalovirus exposure and HLA in healthy donors. The PCR was carried out with 60 Vbeta primers and 13 Jbeta primers. The table came from immunoSEQ multiplex PCR; TCRdb's copy has only in-frame clones and leaves some out. The data hold 63,000 or so clones, with approximately 79% observed a single time. Sequences were obtained from PBMCs. The receptors originated from a woman aged 25 to 39 in good health and CMV-seronegative.

Comment on this clone: Relative to the germline gene, one junction end is altered; a read error may explain this. The CDR3, as DNA: TGTGCCACCAGCGTGGACAGGGCCACAGATGCGCAGTATTTT. It specifies CATSVDRATDAQYF. The chain has TRBV15 and TRBJ2-3; 8 bases map to TRBD1. Germline lookup yields CDR1 LNHNV and CDR2 YYDKDF (reference sequence). The CDR3 has 14 amino acids.

This clone was seen once. This chain joins TRBV5-1 and TRBJ1-1; the D is unclear. CDR1 and CDR2 (germline): SGHRS, YFSETQ. The CDR3 spans 13 residues. V was shortened by 2 bases and J by 3 bases, with 8 bases between the two germline ends. CDR3 loop: CASSFISDTEAFF. The CDR3 region has the DNA TGCGCCAGCAGCTTCATCAGTGACACTGAAGCTTTCTTT. Based on the CDR3 plus reference TRBV5-1 and TRBJ1-1, the full variable domain is KAGVTQTPRYLIKTRGQQVTLSCSPISGHRSVSWYQQTPGQGLQFLFEYFSETQRNKGNFPGRFSGRQFSNSRSEMNVSTLELGDSALYLCASSFISDTEAFFGQGTRLTVV.

This clone was seen a handful of times. This chain links TRBV27 with TRBJ1-5; no reliable D call. V shed 5 bases and J shed 3 bases, with 8 bases lying between them. The CDR3 consists of 13 residues. Per germline, CDR1 MNHEY and CDR2 SMNVEV (reference sequence). CDR3 nucleotides: TGTGCCAGCAGTAATAACAACAATCAGCCCCAGCATTTT. It codes for CASSNNNNQPQHF.

The chain carries TRBV5-1 and TRBJ2-3; TRBD2 aligns across 13 bases. Germline CDR1 SGHRS, CDR2 YFSETQ. The CDR3 runs to 18 residues. Trimming took 3 bases from V and 0 from J; bases not matched to a gene: 7. CDR3 loop: CASSSGTSGDTSTDTQYF. The DNA for the CDR3 is TGCGCCAGCAGCTCCGGGACTAGCGGGGATACCAGCACAGATACGCAGTATTTT.

The CDR3 loop is CASSLKGAAGAYNEQFF. The CDR3 DNA reads TGTGCCAGCAGCTTAAAGGGGGCAGCGGGGGCCTACAATGAGCAGTTCTTC. The chain is built from TRBV7-3 and TRBJ2-1; a weak D match, TRBD2 (8 bases). Germline CDR1 reads SGHTA; CDR2 reads FQGTGA. The ends were cut back, 1 base at V and 2 bases at J, with 15 bases in the middle. This CDR3 is 17 amino acids long.

This rearrangement joins TRBV7-9 to TRBJ2-3, with a tentative D call TRBD2 (6 bases). The CDR3 contains 12 residues. Germline V CDR1 and CDR2: SEHNR, FQNEAQ (reference sequence). V lost 1 base, J lost 11 bases, and 10 bases lay in between. CDR3: CASSLEGGMQYF. For the CDR3, the DNA is TGTGCCAGCAGCTTAGAAGGAGGGATGCAGTATTTT.

The chain carries TRBV19 and TRBJ2-1; 8 bases map to TRBD2. The CDR3 is made up of 19 amino acids. CDR1 is LNHDA and CDR2 is SQIVND in the germline V gene (reference sequence). After removal of 5 bases from V and 2 bases from J, the junction contained 17 bases not matched to a gene. The CDR3 sequence: CASSPRGGALSRTYNEQFF. In DNA, the CDR3 is TGTGCCAGTAGTCCACGGGGGGGGGCACTCTCCAGGACCTACAATGAGCAGTTCTTC. The complete variable domain, with remaining parts taken from reference TRBV19 and TRBJ2-1, reads DGGITQSPKYLFRKEGQNVTLSCEQNLNHDAMYWYRQDPGQGLRLIYYSQIVNDFQKGDIAEGYSVSREKKESFPLTVTSAQKNPTAFYLCASSPRGGALSRTYNEQFFGPGTRLTVL.

The V and J genes are TRBV11-2 and TRBJ2-7; the D gene is possibly TRBD2 (6 bases). The CDR3 has 14 amino acids. The V end lost 2 bases, the J end lost 4 bases, and 12 bases lay between the germline ends. The germline CDR1 and CDR2 sequences are SGHAT and FQNNGV. CDR3 coding DNA: TGTGCCAGCAGCTTAATCCCGGGGGATTACGAGCAGTACTTC. This gives the protein CASSLIPGDYEQYF. The whole variable domain, remainder taken from reference TRBV11-2 and TRBJ2-7, is EAGVAQSPRYKIIEKRQSVAFWCNPISGHATLYWYQQILGQGPKLLIQFQNNGVVDDSQLPKDRFSAERLKGVDSTLKIQPAKLEDSAVYLCASSLIPGDYEQYFGPGTRLTVT.

The chain is built from TRBV19 and TRBJ1-1; no clear D. CDR1 and CDR2 (germline): LNHDA, SQIVND (reference sequence). The CDR3 has 15 residues. The V end lost 0 bases, the J end lost 0 bases, and 8 bases lay between the germline ends. The CDR3 nucleotides read TGTGCCAGTAGTATAGAGCGGGGTTTGAACACTGAAGCTTTCTTT. Its protein is CASSIERGLNTEAFF.

This sequence joins TRBV9 and TRBJ1-1; 9 nucleotides match TRBD1. Germline lookup yields CDR1 SGDLS and CDR2 YYNGEE. The CDR3 runs to 14 residues. Losses at the gene ends were 2 bases for V and 6 bases for J; bases not matched to a gene: 5. CDR3 loop: CASSVEQGAAEAFF. In DNA, the CDR3 is TGTGCCAGCAGCGTGGAACAGGGGGCCGCTGAAGCTTTCTTT.

This rearrangement joins TRBV19 to TRBJ1-3, with TRBD1 matching over 8 bases. Germline trimming cut 6 bases from V and 3 bases from J; bases unmatched to any gene: 7. Germline V gene sequence: CDR1 LNHDA, CDR2 SQIVND (reference sequence). This CDR3 has 15 residues. The chain's CDR3 is CASSPTGAGGNTIYF. Written as DNA, the CDR3 is TGTGCCAGTAGCCCGACAGGGGCTGGTGGAAACACCATATATTTT.

Here the CDR3 reads CASSSPGSTEAFF. The DNA for the CDR3 is TGTGCCAGCAGTTCCCCCGGTAGCACTGAAGCTTTCTTT. The chain is built from TRBV6-6 and TRBJ1-1; D ambiguous. V lost 4 bases to trimming and J lost 4 bases, with 10 bases between them. Germline values: CDR1 MNHNY, CDR2 SVGAGI (reference sequence). This CDR3 region has 13 residues.

This chain connects TRBV7-9 to TRBJ2-5, with 8 bases fitting TRBD1. V dropped 5 bases and J dropped 5; count of bases not matched to a gene: 4. The CDR3 runs to 13 residues. Germline CDR1 SEHNR, CDR2 FQNEAQ (reference sequence). This chain's CDR3 is CASSPRTGETQYF. DNA of the CDR3: TGTGCCAGCAGCCCTAGGACAGGGGAGACCCAGTACTTC.

The genes are TRBV30 and TRBJ1-2; 7 nucleotides match TRBD1. CDR1 is GTSNPN and CDR2 is SVGIG in the germline V gene (reference sequence). The CDR3 has 13 amino acids. Trimming at V came to 2 bases and at J to 3 bases, leaving 3 bases not matched to a gene. This CDR3 is CAWSPRGDYGYTF. CDR3 sequence (DNA): TGTGCCTGGAGTCCCAGGGGGGACTATGGCTACACCTTC.

The rearrangement uses TRBV5-1 and TRBJ1-1; D is unresolved. Germline loops: CDR1 SGHRS, CDR2 YFSETQ. Trimming shortened V by 5 bases and J by 5 bases, and 10 bases separated the two germline ends. This CDR3 contains 12 residues. CDR3 DNA sequence: TGCGCCAGCAGACTGGAGTCAACTGAAGCTTTCTTT. Its translation: CASRLESTEAFF. Based on the CDR3 plus reference TRBV5-1 and TRBJ1-1, the full variable domain is KAGVTQTPRYLIKTRGQQVTLSCSPISGHRSVSWYQQTPGQGLQFLFEYFSETQRNKGNFPGRFSGRQFSNSRSEMNVSTLELGDSALYLCASRLESTEAFFGQGTRLTVV.

CDR3 sequence reads: CAARTSGGASYEQFF. The CDR3 region has the DNA TGTGCCGCTAGGACTAGCGGGGGGGCAAGCTATGAGCAGTTCTTC. The J gene is TRBJ2-1, the V gene TRBV6-1; 15 bases are shared with TRBD2. This CDR3 has 15 amino acids. The ends lost 11 bases at V and 8 bases at J; junction bases unmatched: 10. The germline V gene has CDR1 MNHNS and CDR2 SASEGT.

The chain couples TRBV5-1 to TRBJ2-3, with 8 bases identical to TRBD2. Trimming at V came to 4 bases and at J to 2 bases, leaving 6 bases not matched to a gene. The CDR3 runs to 15 residues. Germline V CDR1 and CDR2: SGHRS, YFSETQ. The CDR3 nucleotides read TGCGCCAGCAGCCGGGGGCGGGGGGACACAGATACGCAGTATTTT. It encodes CASSRGRGDTDTQYF.

V is TRBV7-2 and J is TRBJ1-5; D is unclear. The V end was cut by 3 bases, the J end by 6 bases, with 6 bases between. Germline CDR1 reads SGHTA; CDR2 reads FQGNSA. The CDR3 is made up of 12 amino acids. The CDR3 DNA is TGTGCCAGCAGCTTCGGGAGTCAGCCCCAGCATTTT. Encoded protein: CASSFGSQPQHF.

V usage is TRBV19 and J usage is TRBJ1-2, with D tentatively TRBD1 (6 bases). The V end was cut by 5 bases, the J end by 1 base, with 11 bases between. The CDR3 runs to 14 residues. The germline V gene has CDR1 LNHDA and CDR2 SQIVND (reference sequence). CDR3 residues: CASSSGDLNYGYTF. The CDR3 nucleotides are TGTGCCAGTAGTTCAGGGGATCTTAACTATGGCTACACCTTC.

The J gene is TRBJ2-5, the V gene TRBV7-6; D is ambiguous. The V end lost 0 bases, the J end lost 7 bases, and 12 bases lay between the germline ends. Germline V gene data show CDR1 as SGHVS and CDR2 as FNYEAQ. This CDR3 has 14 residues. CDR3 region: CASSLAGSPGTQYF. The CDR3 DNA reads as TGTGCCAGCAGCTTAGCTGGGTCCCCAGGGACCCAGTACTTC.

This chain uses TRBV2 with TRBJ2-7; 7 nucleotides agree with TRBD2. This CDR3 region has 14 residues. Trimming removed 6 bases from V and 4 bases from J; junction bases left unmatched: 9. From germline, CDR1 is SNHLY and CDR2 FYNNEI. The chain's CDR3 is CASSGTGGWYEQYV. Here the CDR3 DNA reads TGTGCCAGCAGCGGGACCGGGGGGTGGTACGAGCAGTACGTC.

The chain employs TRBV5-6 and TRBJ1-2, with D possibly matching TRBD1 (5 bases). The CDR3 is made up of 14 amino acids. The V gene lost 7 bases and the J gene lost 0 bases, with 13 bases spanning the gap. Germline CDR1 is SGHDT and CDR2 is YYEEEE. Here the CDR3 reads CASRIVGANYGYTF. For the CDR3, the DNA is TGTGCCAGCCGCATCGTAGGGGCTAACTATGGCTACACCTTC.

J is TRBJ2-7 and V is TRBV5-1; 8 bases are shared with TRBD1. Trimming cost V 4 bases and J 2 bases; bases outside gene matches: 5. Germline CDR1 is SGHRS and CDR2 is YFSETQ. The CDR3 is 14 amino acids. The CDR3 DNA sequence: TGCGCCAGCAGCGCTAGGACAGGGACCTACGAGCAGTACTTC. Amino acid sequence: CASSARTGTYEQYF. The full variable domain, its missing parts supplied by reference TRBV5-1 and TRBJ2-7, is KAGVTQTPRYLIKTRGQQVTLSCSPISGHRSVSWYQQTPGQGLQFLFEYFSETQRNKGNFPGRFSGRQFSNSRSEMNVSTLELGDSALYLCASSARTGTYEQYFGPGTRLTVT.

This clone turned up a few times. The genes are TRBV5-1 and TRBJ1-1; 9 bases are a match to TRBD1. CDR3 length: 13 amino acids. Germline-derived CDR1 and CDR2 are SGHRS and YFSETQ. The J segment lost 3 bases and the V segment lost 8 bases, leaving 5 bases of the junction unmatched. The CDR3 loop reads CASSRQGDTEAFF. CDR3 nucleotide sequence: TGCGCCAGTTCCAGACAGGGGGACACTGAAGCTTTCTTT.

The gene calls are TRBV11-3 and TRBJ1-2, with 8 positions matching TRBD1. CDR3 length: 14 residues. From germline, CDR1 is SGHNT and CDR2 YENEEA. After removal of 6 bases from V and 3 bases from J, the junction contained 6 bases not matched to a gene. The CDR3 coding sequence is TGTGCCAGCAGGCCCAAGGGACAGGACTATGGCTACACCTTC. Encoded protein: CASRPKGQDYGYTF.

The rearrangement uses TRBV7-3 and TRBJ2-5; 10 bases align to TRBD1. The germline CDR1 and CDR2 sequences are SGHTA and FQGTGA. The CDR3 spans 15 residues. With 6 bases clipped from V and 5 bases from J, the junction kept 9 bases outside the gene matches. CDR3 coding DNA: TGTGCCAGCAGTGCCCCGGGACAGGGGAGGGAGACCCAGTACTTC. Its protein is CASSAPGQGRETQYF.

The chain links TRBV7-9 to TRBJ2-5; TRBD2 is a possible D gene (6 bases). CDR1 SEHNR and CDR2 FQNEAQ come from the germline V gene (reference sequence). V was pared by 5 bases and J by 2 bases, with 15 bases between. The CDR3 length is 15 residues. CDR3 residues: CASSLNRDFQETQYF. The DNA of the CDR3 is TGTGCCAGCAGCCTTAACCGGGACTTTCAAGAGACCCAGTACTTC.

This sequence joins TRBV4-3 and TRBJ2-7; the match to TRBD1 covers 7 bases. V trimming: 0 bases; J trimming: 5 bases; junction bases outside the gene matches: 7. Germline lookup yields CDR1 LGHNA and CDR2 YSLEER. The CDR3 consists of 15 residues. CDR3 DNA sequence: TGCGCCAGCAGCCAAGACGACAGGGACATCCACGAGCAGTACTTC. This codes for CASSQDDRDIHEQYF.

V usage is TRBV28 and J usage is TRBJ1-1; 9 positions agree with TRBD1. This CDR3 comprises 15 residues. CDR1 is MDHEN, CDR2 SYDVKM, per germline. The J segment lost 5 bases and the V segment lost 5 bases, leaving 9 bases of the junction unmatched. CDR3 in amino acids: CASSAPQGAGTEAFF. For the CDR3, the DNA is TGTGCCAGCAGTGCCCCACAGGGGGCGGGGACTGAAGCTTTCTTT.

J is TRBJ2-6 and V is TRBV4-1; maybe TRBD2 (6 bases). The CDR3 extends over 16 amino acids. V lost 1 base to trimming and J lost 3 bases, with 10 bases between them. CDR1 MGHRA and CDR2 YSYEKL come from the germline V gene. The CDR3 coding sequence is TGCGCCAGCAGCCAAGGGGGGAGGTATGGGGCCAACGTCCTGACTTTC. It specifies CASSQGGRYGANVLTF.

J is TRBJ2-2 and V is TRBV11-2, with 7 bases that match TRBD1. J was trimmed by 1 base and V by 5 bases; bases with no gene match: 4. The CDR3 has 15 amino acids. Germline V gives CDR1 SGHAT, CDR2 FQNNGV. The CDR3 sequence: CASSTGQLNTGELFF. CDR3 sequence (DNA): TGTGCCAGCAGCACGGGACAGCTGAACACCGGGGAGCTGTTTTTT. Supplemented by reference TRBV11-2 and TRBJ2-2, the full variable domain reads EAGVAQSPRYKIIEKRQSVAFWCNPISGHATLYWYQQILGQGPKLLIQFQNNGVVDDSQLPKDRFSAERLKGVDSTLKIQPAKLEDSAVYLCASSTGQLNTGELFFGEGSRLTVL.